The clone carrying this T cell receptor (beta chain) was found many times. The sample belongs to a study of human T cells and chemical hapten exposure. The time point: pre-sensitization, week 0. Treatment denoted: therapeutic diphenylcyclopropenone sensitization with weekly scalp DPC. Drawing of blood took place ahead of applying each patch test. TCRdb analysed the RACE reads with MiXCR anew, one entry per CDR3 protein. The sample carries fewer than 65,000 distinct CDR3 sequences, 9.4% recorded once. The source was whole blood, collected in connection with sensitization to the hapten diphenylcyclopropenone (DPC). The TCR was taken from a middle-aged woman with alopecia areata. Some clones in this sample may be carry-over from other donors' samples.

In DNA, the CDR3 is TGTGCCAGCAGCCCCAGAAGGGGACTTAGCCTCTCCTACAATGAGCAGTTCTTC. Its translation is CASSPRRGLSLSYNEQFF. The gene calls are TRBV7-9 and TRBJ2-1, with a tentative D call TRBD2 (6 bases). V shed 5 bases and J shed 0 bases, with 20 bases lying between them. CDR3 size: 18 residues. Germline assignment: CDR1 SEHNR and CDR2 FQNEAQ (reference sequence).